What follows are 15 T cell receptor beta chains derived from one specimen sequenced in a study of human T cells and chemical hapten exposure. TCRdb re-called the RACE reads through MiXCR, storing one row per CDR3 protein. Seen here are fewer than 65,000 distinct CDR3 sequences, 8.5% to 10% observed once, and the top ten hold 11% to 15%. Time point in this sample: pre-sensitization, week 0. Treatment defined: therapeutic diphenylcyclopropenone sensitization with weekly scalp DPC. The specimen was whole blood, collected in connection with sensitization to the hapten diphenylcyclopropenone (DPC). These receptor sequences come from a woman aged 40 to 55 with alopecia areata. Some clones in this sample may be carry-over from other donors' samples.

This clonotype came up many times. CDR3 sequence (DNA): TGTGCCAGCAGTTCGCGACAGAACCCCCCCCAGCATTTT. Protein: CASSSRQNPPQHF. The chain uses TRBV2 and TRBJ1-5, with D possibly being TRBD1 (5 bases). V lost 5 bases and J 10 bases, leaving 15 bases between the germline ends. CDR3 size: 13 residues. From germline, CDR1 is SNHLY and CDR2 FYNNEI.

This clonotype was seen ten or more times. The CDR3 region has the DNA TGTGCCAGCAGGACTAGCGGGCGTTACGAGCAGTACTTC. It specifies CASRTSGRYEQYF. The chain combines TRBV28 with TRBJ2-7; 10 bases match TRBD2. Germline V gives CDR1 MDHEN, CDR2 SYDVKM. The CDR3 runs to 13 residues. The trim removed 6 bases at V and 4 bases at J, leaving 3 bases unmatched.

The chain links TRBV4-3 to TRBJ1-3; no clear D gene. V dropped 4 bases and J dropped 0 bases, with 16 bases sitting between them. CDR1 and CDR2 from the germline V gene are LGHNA and YSLEER. This CDR3 is built from 17 residues. The CDR3 loop is CASSRGKGYNSGNTIYF. CDR3 in DNA: TGCGCCAGCAGCCGCGGTAAAGGGTACAACTCTGGAAACACCATATATTTT.

This clonotype occurred many times. The chain recombines TRBV6-6 with TRBJ2-1, with 10 bases fitting TRBD2. V dropped 7 bases and J dropped 4; count of bases not matched to a gene: 4. The germline CDR1 and CDR2 sequences are MNHNY and SVGAGI (reference sequence). The CDR3 has 14 residues. The CDR3 DNA reads as TGTGCCAGCAATAGCGGGGGGACGTACAATGAGCAGTTCTTC. Amino acids: CASNSGGTYNEQFF.

This clonotype was seen ten or more times. The V and J genes are TRBV7-2 and TRBJ2-5, with D perhaps assigned TRBD1 or TRBD2 (5 bases each). The CDR3 totals 15 residues. CDR1 and CDR2 from the germline V gene are SGHTA and FQGNSA. V was cut by 0 bases and J by 3 bases, with 11 bases left in between. The DNA of the CDR3 is TGTGCCAGCAGCTTAGCGGGGGTTTCTAAAGAGACCCAGTACTTC. Its translation: CASSLAGVSKETQYF.

This clonotype has a count of ten or more. The chain uses TRBV28 and TRBJ2-5; D ambiguous. V was shortened by 4 bases and J by 0 bases, with 15 bases between the two germline ends. This CDR3 contains 16 residues. Germline lookup yields CDR1 MDHEN and CDR2 SYDVKM. The chain's CDR3 is CASSSVGSAYQETQYF. As DNA, the CDR3 is TGTGCCAGCAGTTCAGTTGGGTCTGCTTACCAAGAGACCCAGTACTTC.

This clonotype was counted ten times or more. This chain joins TRBV29-1 and TRBJ2-4; 7 bases are a match to TRBD2. CDR1 and CDR2 from the germline V gene are SQVTM and ANQGSEA. V dropped 7 bases and J dropped 1; count of bases not matched to a gene: 4. This CDR3 has 13 residues. The CDR3 DNA reads as TGCAGCGCGAGAGCGGGGGCCAAAAACATTCAGTACTTC. Translated, it gives CSARAGAKNIQYF.

This clonotype has more than one count but fewer than ten. V usage is TRBV18 and J usage is TRBJ1-2; D not certain. CDR3 size: 16 residues. V lost 0 bases to trimming and J lost 2 bases, with 13 bases between them. Per germline, CDR1 KGHSH and CDR2 LQKENI. The chain's CDR3 is CASSPPGLAINYGYTF. CDR3 in DNA: TGTGCCAGCTCACCACCCGGGTTGGCTATCAACTATGGCTACACCTTC.

This clonotype appeared many times. The rearrangement links TRBV25-1 to TRBJ1-2, with D unclear. This CDR3 has 11 residues. Looked up from germline, CDR1 is MGHDK and CDR2 is SYGVNS. The V end was cut by 2 bases, the J end by 2 bases, with 0 bases between. Here the CDR3 DNA reads TGTGCCAGCAGTGAAAACTATGGCTACACCTTC. The encoded protein is CASSENYGYTF.

Many counts were recorded for this clonotype. The J gene is TRBJ2-6, the V gene TRBV29-1, with 7 bases that match TRBD2. Germline V CDR1 and CDR2: SQVTM, ANQGSEA. This CDR3 has 14 amino acids. J was trimmed by 2 bases and V by 3 bases; bases with no gene match: 1. The CDR3 nucleotides are TGCAGCGTTGAGCTAGCGGCTGGGGCCAACGTCCTGACTTTC. Its protein is CSVELAAGANVLTF. The complete variable domain, with remaining parts taken from reference TRBV29-1 and TRBJ2-6, reads SAVISQKPSRDICQRGTSLTIQCQVDSQVTMMFWYRQQPGQSLTLIATANQGSEATYESGFVIDKFPISRPNLTFSTLTVSNMSPEDSSIYLCSVELAAGANVLTFGAGSRLTVL.

This clonotype was seen more than once but under ten times. This rearrangement joins TRBV7-7 to TRBJ2-1; 14 nucleotides align to TRBD2. The CDR3 consists of 17 residues. Looked up from germline, CDR1 is SSHAT and CDR2 is FNYEAQ (reference sequence). V gave up 4 bases and J gave up 2 bases; unmatched junction bases: 4. The CDR3 spells CASSSGLAGATYNEQFF. In DNA, the CDR3 is TGTGCCAGCAGCTCGGGACTAGCGGGGGCCACCTACAATGAGCAGTTCTTC.

At least ten counts were recorded for this clonotype. This chain links TRBV3-1 with TRBJ2-7; 10 positions agree with TRBD1. CDR3 length equals 15 residues. The ends lost 5 bases at V and 2 bases at J; junction bases unmatched: 6. CDR1 is LGHDT and CDR2 is YNNKEL in the germline V gene (reference sequence). This chain's CDR3 is CASSDGDRGPYEQYF. The CDR3 nucleotides are TGTGCCAGCAGCGATGGAGACAGGGGGCCCTACGAGCAGTACTTC.

The chain employs TRBV5-1 and TRBJ2-7; a weak D match, TRBD2 (6 bases). This CDR3 is built from 13 residues. V lost 3 bases and J lost 1, with 8 bases in between. Looked up from germline, CDR1 is SGHRS and CDR2 is YFSETQ. The DNA for the CDR3 is TGCGCCAGCAGCTCCGGGACTTCCTACGAGCAGTACTTC. It yields the protein CASSSGTSYEQYF.

This clonotype showed up many times. This chain joins TRBV6-6 and TRBJ2-3, with D perhaps matching TRBD1 or TRBD2 (5 bases each). The germline V gene encodes CDR1 MNHNY and CDR2 SVGAGI (reference sequence). V was shortened by 6 bases and J by 1 base, with 14 bases between the two germline ends. This CDR3 has 15 amino acids. CDR3 loop: CASSRAEGRTDTQYF. CDR3 DNA: TGTGCCAGCAGCCGTGCCGAGGGGCGCACAGATACGCAGTATTTT.

The rearrangement joins TRBV7-2 to TRBJ2-2; weak D call: TRBD2 (6 bases). In germline, CDR1 is SGHTA, CDR2 FQGNSA. This CDR3 is 15 amino acids long. Between the trimmed V and J ends, which lost 2 bases and 5 bases, there was a span of 12 bases. The CDR3: CASSLQRATTGELFF. The CDR3 bases are TGTGCCAGCAGCTTACAGCGGGCGACAACCGGGGAGCTGTTTTTT.